The source of this TCR beta chain is a study of blood T cells in healthy people across ages. Comments on this clonotype: The antigen is not known.

The V end was cut by 6 bases, the J end by 6 bases, with 17 bases between. The V gene's germline CDR1 is MNHEY and CDR2 SMNVEV (reference sequence). The CDR3 runs to 14 residues. Through a sample-barcoded 5' primer and a J-beta primer mix, a second PCR was run for 7 to 11 cycles. A tag from a template-switch adaptor with 12 random nucleotides marked each cDNA molecule. TCRdb called the 5' RACE reads again in MiXCR, with one record for every CDR3 protein. This repertoire shows 850,000 to 1,000,000 distinct CDR3 sequences, 40% to 60% found once; its top ten account for 13%. Findings of the study overall: As naive T cell percentage varied, TCR beta diversity correlated strongly with it.

Healthy individuals of Caucasian origin from Russia, aged about 6 to 95, served as donors. The receptor comes from a man aged 25 to 40 in good health. V usage is TRBV27 and J usage is TRBJ1-2; a weak D match, TRBD1 (6 bases). Sequencing was performed on blood. This CDR3 is CASRPKGGVHGYTF. The DNA of the CDR3 is TGTGCCAGCAGACCCAAGGGGGGGGTACATGGCTACACCTTC.